Following are 8 T cell receptor beta chains from one sample sequenced in a study of cytomegalovirus exposure and HLA in healthy donors. The primer mix had 60 Vbeta and 13 Jbeta primers. Profiled with immunoSEQ multiplex PCR; TCRdb holds only in-frame clones, not every one. Found here are 65,000 to 85,000 clones; the top ten clones hold 2.4%. Sequenced material: PBMCs. Receptors were obtained from a female donor in good health and CMV-seropositive.

The rearrangement uses TRBV27 and TRBJ1-2, with D unresolved. CDR3 length: 14 amino acids. Germline V gene data show CDR1 as MNHEY and CDR2 as SMNVEV (reference sequence). Trimming pared 5 bases from V and 4 bases from J, leaving 14 bases between. The CDR3, as DNA: TGTGCCAGCAGTCCCCTGCTGGAGGCCTATGGCTACACCTTC. Its translation is CASSPLLEAYGYTF.

A word on this clone: The junction departs from germline at one end; a sequencing error may be responsible. V gene TRBV6-5 combines with J gene TRBJ2-1; D is perhaps TRBD2 (5 bases). CDR1 and CDR2 from the germline V gene are MNHEY and SVGAGI. This CDR3 contains 15 residues. CDR3 protein: CASSYSSGSDNEQFF. For the CDR3, the DNA is TGTGCCAGCAGTTACTCGAGCGGCTCCGACAATGAGCAGTTCTTC.

This chain connects TRBV5-6 to TRBJ2-7; 7 nucleotides agree with TRBD2. V was clipped by 4 bases and J by 6 bases; unmatched bases: 7. This CDR3 spans 13 amino acids. Germline V gene lookup returns CDR1 SGHDT and CDR2 YYEEEE. The CDR3 region is CASSGGLEVEQYF. The CDR3 DNA follows: TGTGCCAGCAGCGGCGGACTAGAGGTCGAGCAGTACTTC.

V usage is TRBV6-1 and J usage is TRBJ2-1, with 12 bases identical to TRBD2. The CDR3 length is 15 residues. The germline V gene encodes CDR1 MNHNS and CDR2 SASEGT. J was trimmed by 9 bases and V by 2 bases; bases with no gene match: 5. The CDR3 sequence is CASSELAGGVGEQFF. The DNA for the CDR3 is TGTGCCAGCAGTGAACTAGCGGGAGGGGTCGGTGAGCAGTTCTTC.

With regard to this clone: A read error may produce the germline difference seen at one junction end. V is TRBV7-8 and J is TRBJ1-1; tentatively, D is TRBD1 (6 bases). The CDR3 length is 15 residues. Per germline, CDR1 SGHVS and CDR2 FQNEAQ. CDR3 amino acids: CASSPSRARDTEDFF. The CDR3 region has the DNA TGTGCCAGCAGCCCGAGCAGGGCAAGGGACACTGAAGATTTCTTT.

This chain connects TRBV27 to TRBJ1-4; 8 bases agree with TRBD1. The junction had 7 bases not matched to a gene; V was cut back by 5 bases and J by 8 bases. The CDR3 loop spans 14 amino acids. Germline V gives CDR1 MNHEY, CDR2 SMNVEV (reference sequence). The CDR3 sequence: CASSRTGGSEKLFF. Here the CDR3 DNA reads TGTGCCAGCAGTCGAACAGGGGGGAGCGAAAAACTGTTTTTT.

The chain links TRBV7-9 to TRBJ1-1; 9 bases align to TRBD1. From germline, CDR1 is SEHNR and CDR2 FQNEAQ (reference sequence). CDR3 length: 14 amino acids. V dropped 5 bases and J dropped 1; count of bases not matched to a gene: 2. Here the CDR3 DNA reads TGTGCCAGCAGCCGGGGACAGGGGAACACTGAAGCTTTCTTT. Its translation: CASSRGQGNTEAFF.

The rearrangement uses TRBV5-1 and TRBJ1-2; 9 bases match TRBD1. The CDR3 spans 14 residues. Per germline, CDR1 SGHRS and CDR2 YFSETQ. Losses at the gene ends were 3 bases for V and 6 bases for J; bases not matched to a gene: 6. CDR3 in DNA: TGCGCCAGCAGCTCACAGGGGGCTCAACATGGCTACACCTTC. Protein sequence: CASSSQGAQHGYTF. The full variable domain, in which reference TRBV5-1 and TRBJ1-2 provide the parts outside the CDR3, is KAGVTQTPRYLIKTRGQQVTLSCSPISGHRSVSWYQQTPGQGLQFLFEYFSETQRNKGNFPGRFSGRQFSNSRSEMNVSTLELGDSALYLCASSSQGAQHGYTFGSGTRLTVV.